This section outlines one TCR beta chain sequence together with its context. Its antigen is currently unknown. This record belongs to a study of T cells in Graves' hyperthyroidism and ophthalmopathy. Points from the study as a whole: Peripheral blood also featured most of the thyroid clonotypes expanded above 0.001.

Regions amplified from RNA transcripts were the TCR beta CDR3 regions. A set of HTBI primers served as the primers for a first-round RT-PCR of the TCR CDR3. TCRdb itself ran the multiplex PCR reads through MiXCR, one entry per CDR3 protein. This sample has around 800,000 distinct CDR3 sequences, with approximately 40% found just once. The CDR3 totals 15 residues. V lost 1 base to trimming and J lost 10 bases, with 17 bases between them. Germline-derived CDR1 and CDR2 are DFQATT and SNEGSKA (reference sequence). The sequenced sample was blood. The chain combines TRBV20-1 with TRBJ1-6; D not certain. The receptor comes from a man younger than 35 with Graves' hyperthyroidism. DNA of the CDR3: TGCAGTGCTAGAGGGTTAGGCAGGCCGGGATCACCCCTCCACTTT. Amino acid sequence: CSARGLGRPGSPLHF.